This entry lists 31 T cell receptor beta chains sequenced from one sample in a study of blood T cells in healthy people across ages. For the second PCR, which ran for about 6 to 12 cycles, a sample-barcoded 5' primer and a J-beta primer mix were used. Using its own MiXCR run on the 5' RACE reads, TCRdb lists one record per CDR3 protein. In the table there are roughly 570,000 distinct CDR3 sequences, roughly 28% of which are singletons. The sample was blood. The receptors derive from a woman between 70 and 85 years old in good health.

This clonotype turned up a few times. CDR3 sequence (DNA): TGTGCCAGCAGCTTATCGCAGATTGGGAATCAGTACTTC. It yields the protein CASSLSQIGNQYF. This chain links TRBV7-2 with TRBJ2-4; D gene uncertain. The length of the CDR3 is 13 residues. With 2 bases removed from V and 12 bases from J, the gap between germline ends came to 14 bases. Per the germline V gene, CDR1 is SGHTA and CDR2 is FQGNSA.

This clonotype was observed at least ten times. This chain links TRBV7-6 with TRBJ1-1; tentative D call: TRBD1 (5 bases). This CDR3 is built from 16 residues. The germline V and J ends were trimmed by 5 bases and 2 bases, with 18 bases remaining between them. CDR1 is SGHVS, CDR2 FNYEAQ, per germline. DNA of the CDR3: TGTGCCAGCAGCCTCACCTCCCCTAGGGGAAACACTGAAGCTTTCTTT. It encodes CASSLTSPRGNTEAFF.

The CDR3 sequence is CASSLAGQINQPQHF. In nucleotides, the CDR3 is TGTGCCAGCAGCTTAGCGGGACAGATCAATCAGCCCCAGCATTTT. The chain is built from TRBV7-2 and TRBJ1-5; TRBD1 matches at 7 bases. The CDR3 has 15 amino acids. CDR1 SGHTA and CDR2 FQGNSA come from the germline V gene. Trimming at V came to 0 bases and at J to 3 bases, leaving 2 bases not matched to a gene.

There are a few counts of this clonotype. The chain couples TRBV6-5 to TRBJ1-3, with D hard to call. V was trimmed by 2 bases and J by 2 bases, leaving 7 bases between them. Looked up from germline, CDR1 is MNHEY and CDR2 is SVGAGI. This CDR3 is 14 amino acids long. CDR3 loop: CASSYGTPGNTIYF. In nucleotides, the CDR3 is TGTGCCAGCAGTTACGGAACACCTGGAAACACCATATATTTT.

This clonotype was seen only once. The chain employs TRBV11-3 and TRBJ2-1, with 10 bases fitting TRBD2. Trimming at V came to 5 bases and at J to 3 bases, leaving 4 bases not matched to a gene. CDR3 length equals 15 residues. The germline V gene has CDR1 SGHNT and CDR2 YENEEA. The CDR3 sequence is CASSTAGGLYNEQFF. CDR3 nucleotides: TGTGCCAGCAGCACAGCGGGGGGGCTCTACAATGAGCAGTTCTTC. Complete variable domain (other parts from reference TRBV11-3 and TRBJ2-1): EAGVVQSPRYKIIEKKQPVAFWCNPISGHNTLYWYLQNLGQGPELLIRYENEEAVDDSQLPKDRFSAERLKGVDSTLKIQPAELGDSAVYLCASSTAGGLYNEQFFGPGTRLTVL.

This clonotype was observed a few times. The junction departs from the called germline gene at one end, perhaps through a read error. The chain is built from TRBV12-3 or TRBV12-4 and TRBJ1-2; tentatively, D is TRBD1 (6 bases). This CDR3 has 12 residues. CDR3 region: CASSPRGAAPNF. CDR3 sequence (DNA): TGTGCCAGCAGTCCCCGGGGGGCAGCACCAAACTTC.

V and J are TRBV5-1 and TRBJ2-5; 12 bases fit TRBD2. The DNA end is a closer match to TRBJ2-7, so the J assignment may be wrong. CDR1 and CDR2 (germline): SGHRS, YFSETQ. The CDR3 totals 14 residues. CDR3 sequence: CASTSGLAGYEQYF. In nucleotides, the CDR3 is TGCGCCAGCACCTCGGGACTAGCGGGCTACGAGCAGTACTTC.

The table lists this clonotype with a few counts. This chain links TRBV7-2 with TRBJ1-3; unclear D gene. The CDR3 is made up of 13 amino acids. Germline CDR1 and CDR2: SGHTA and FQGNSA. The ends were cut back, 10 bases at V and 1 base at J, with 11 bases in the middle. The CDR3 sequence: CAIGGVSGNTIYF. The CDR3 DNA reads TGTGCCATAGGAGGTGTTTCTGGAAACACCATATATTTT.

This clonotype turned up a few times. The chain combines TRBV3-1 with TRBJ2-5; D may be TRBD1 (6 bases). The germline V gene encodes CDR1 LGHDT and CDR2 YNNKEL (reference sequence). The CDR3 sequence is 15 residues long. The V end was cut by 3 bases, the J end by 2 bases, with 13 bases between. Written as DNA, the CDR3 is TGTGCCAGCAGCCAGTGGCAGGGGATACAAGAGACCCAGTACTTC. Residues: CASSQWQGIQETQYF.

The gene calls are TRBV7-9 and TRBJ2-5; D is undetermined. Per the germline V gene, CDR1 is SEHNR and CDR2 is FQNEAQ (reference sequence). V lost 3 bases to trimming and J lost 11 bases, with 25 bases between them. There are 16 residues in the CDR3. The CDR3 is CASSLMGLTNSYGQYF. The CDR3 DNA reads as TGTGCCAGCAGCTTGATGGGGTTAACTAACTCCTACGGGCAGTACTTC.

This clonotype was detected ten times or more. V gene TRBV7-2 combines with J gene TRBJ1-2; TRBD1 might be the D (6 bases). The CDR3 is made up of 14 amino acids. Per germline, CDR1 SGHTA and CDR2 FQGNSA. Trimming removed 4 bases from V and 7 bases from J, with 16 bases in between. DNA for the CDR3: TGTGCCAGCAGCTCGGCACAGGGACGTGCTGGCTACACCTTC. Amino acid sequence: CASSSAQGRAGYTF.

This clonotype was seen repeatedly, ten times or more. V gene TRBV7-3 combines with J gene TRBJ2-1; D is ambiguous. Matching the DNA end better, TRBJ2-5 makes the J call doubtful. The length of the CDR3 is 13 residues. From germline, CDR1 is SGHTA and CDR2 FQGTGA. CDR3 nucleotide sequence: TGTGCCAGCAGCTTAAGTGCTCGGGAGACCCAGTACTTC. Its protein product is CASSLSARETQYF.

The chain has TRBV6-2 or TRBV6-3 and TRBJ1-2; maybe TRBD1 (5 bases). V lost 6 bases to trimming and J lost 2 bases, with 10 bases between them. The CDR3 consists of 13 residues. The germline V gene has CDR1 MNHEY and CDR2 SVGEGT. CDR3 nucleotides: TGTGCCAGCAGACCGGGACCGAACTATGGCTACACCTTC. It specifies CASRPGPNYGYTF.

This clonotype came up many times. The rearrangement joins TRBV29-1 to TRBJ1-1, with D possibly TRBD1 on 6 matching bases. The CDR3 runs 11 residues. The germline V gene has CDR1 SQVTM and CDR2 ANQGSEA. CDR3 sequence: CSVGGDTEAFF. Here the CDR3 DNA reads TGCAGTGTGGGGGGCGACACTGAAGCTTTCTTT.

This clonotype has a handful of counts. The chain's CDR3 is CASSLTGGTGANVLTF. CDR3 coding DNA: TGTGCCAGCAGCTTAACTGGCGGTACTGGGGCCAACGTCCTGACTTTC. The chain joins TRBV7-3 to TRBJ2-6, with D unresolved. The V gene lost 0 bases and the J gene lost 2 bases, with 8 bases spanning the gap. From germline, CDR1 is SGHTA and CDR2 FQGTGA. The CDR3 has 16 amino acids.

The chain combines TRBV20-1 with TRBJ1-2; TRBD1 agrees at 8 bases. Germline CDR1 is DFQATT and CDR2 is SNEGSKA (reference sequence). With V trimmed by 3 bases and J by 8 bases, 8 bases remained unmatched. The CDR3 totals 13 residues. The CDR3 sequence: CSARERQGSGYTF. The CDR3 bases are TGCAGTGCTAGGGAAAGACAGGGGTCGGGCTACACCTTC.

This clonotype has a handful of counts. This chain joins TRBV24-1 and TRBJ2-5; D ambiguous. The J call could be wrong; TRBJ2-1 is a better fit for the DNA end. Germline V gene sequence: CDR1 KGHDR, CDR2 SFDVKD. The CDR3 runs 12 residues. As DNA, the CDR3 is TGTGCCACCAGTTACCAAGACAATGAGCAGTTCTTC. Its translation: CATSYQDNEQFF.

The chain links TRBV29-1 to TRBJ2-7, with D uncertain. The CDR3 is 14 residues long. Trimming took off 2 bases at V and 2 bases at J, with 13 bases between the two ends. Germline-derived CDR1 and CDR2 are SQVTM and ANQGSEA. The CDR3 here is CSVEMAGRTYEQYF. The DNA for the CDR3 is TGCAGCGTTGAAATGGCTGGCAGAACCTACGAGCAGTACTTC.

The V and J genes are TRBV18 and TRBJ1-4; D is unclear. V was shortened by 6 bases and J by 2 bases, with 16 bases between the two germline ends. Per the germline V gene, CDR1 is KGHSH and CDR2 is LQKENI. There are 16 residues in the CDR3. In DNA form, the CDR3 reads TGTGCCAGCTCGCCAAACTGGAGACTGACTAATGAAAAACTGTTTTTT. Translation: CASSPNWRLTNEKLFF.

Concerning this clonotype itself: At one boundary the junction diverges from the germline segment, which might be a read error. This chain connects TRBV7-2 to TRBJ1-1; tentatively, D is TRBD1 (6 bases). This CDR3 is built from 13 residues. CDR1 and CDR2 (germline): SGHTA, FQGNSA. The CDR3 sequence: CASSLGRGTGAFF. The CDR3 DNA is TGTGCCAGCAGCTTAGGCAGGGGCACTGGAGCTTTCTTT.

This chain links TRBV7-9 with TRBJ2-1; D not certain. V was shortened by 3 bases and J by 2 bases, with 11 bases between the two germline ends. The CDR3 runs 15 residues. Per the germline V gene, CDR1 is SEHNR and CDR2 is FQNEAQ (reference sequence). The DNA for the CDR3 is TGTGCCAGCAGCTTTAACCAGGTTCCCTACAATGAGCAGTTCTTC. Translated: CASSFNQVPYNEQFF.

The chain uses TRBV5-1 and TRBJ2-7; TRBD1 aligns across 7 bases. This CDR3 region has 15 residues. V gave up 3 bases and J gave up 4 bases; unmatched junction bases: 10. Germline-derived CDR1 and CDR2 are SGHRS and YFSETQ. For the CDR3, the DNA is TGCGCCAGCAGCTCTACAGGGGCCCGAAATTACGAGCAGTACTTC. The encoded protein is CASSSTGARNYEQYF.

This chain links TRBV18 with TRBJ1-3; D unresolved. Germline loops: CDR1 KGHSH, CDR2 LQKENI. This CDR3 contains 14 residues. Trimming took off 0 bases at V and 3 bases at J, with 6 bases between the two ends. The chain's CDR3 is CASSPPGNGNTIYF. The CDR3 DNA sequence: TGTGCCAGCTCACCACCAGGGAATGGAAACACCATATATTTT.

The chain joins TRBV24-1 to TRBJ2-2, with a weak D call TRBD2 (5 bases). The ends were cut back, 3 bases at V and 3 bases at J, with 10 bases in the middle. The CDR3 loop spans 15 amino acids. The germline CDR1 and CDR2 sequences are KGHDR and SFDVKD. In nucleotides, the CDR3 is TGTGCCACCAGTGATCAAGGCGGGTACACCGGGGAGCTGTTTTTT. Translated: CATSDQGGYTGELFF.

There are a few counts of this clonotype. The chain recombines TRBV7-8 with TRBJ1-6, with no clear D. This CDR3 is built from 14 residues. V was pared by 4 bases and J by 9 bases, with 13 bases between. Looked up from germline, CDR1 is SGHVS and CDR2 is FQNEAQ. This CDR3 reads CASSYVGSSSPLHF. In DNA, the CDR3 is TGTGCCAGCAGCTACGTGGGGTCTAGTTCACCCCTCCACTTT. Full variable domain (remainder filled in from reference TRBV7-8 and TRBJ1-6): GAGVSQSPRYKVAKRGQDVALRCDPISGHVSLFWYQQALGQGPEFLTYFQNEAQLDKSGLPSDRFFAERPEGSVSTLKIQRTQQEDSAVYLCASSYVGSSSPLHFGNGTRLTVT.

The chain joins TRBV19 to TRBJ2-6; 7 bases fit TRBD1. CDR1 is LNHDA and CDR2 is SQIVND in the germline V gene (reference sequence). The CDR3 consists of 19 residues. The V gene end was trimmed by 5 bases and the J gene end by 0 bases; junction bases not matched to a gene: 13. In nucleotides, the CDR3 is TGTGCCAGTAGTGGAACGGGACAGAGCCTTTTCTCTGGGGCCAACGTCCTGACTTTC. The encoded protein is CASSGTGQSLFSGANVLTF.

The chain uses TRBV7-2 and TRBJ2-3; 7 nucleotides agree with TRBD2. CDR1 and CDR2 from the germline V gene are SGHTA and FQGNSA. The CDR3 is made up of 15 amino acids. J gave up 8 bases and V 2 bases, and 10 bases lay outside the gene matches. CDR3 nucleotide sequence: TGTGCCAGCAGCTTAATGGGGGGGGTGATCAGTACGCAGTATTTT. Protein product: CASSLMGGVISTQYF.

The chain employs TRBV7-9 and TRBJ1-6, with 7 bases lining up with TRBD1. The CDR3 has 16 residues. V was clipped by 5 bases and J by 3 bases; unmatched bases: 7. Germline values: CDR1 SEHNR, CDR2 FQNEAQ (reference sequence). The CDR3 protein is CASSPGTAVYNSPLHF. CDR3 bases: TGTGCCAGCAGCCCCGGGACAGCCGTCTATAATTCACCCCTCCACTTT.

The sample holds a few counts of this clonotype. Sequence at one end of the junction differs from germline and may be a read error. The chain has TRBV9 and TRBJ1-3; maybe TRBD1 (5 bases). Germline CDR1 reads SGDLS; CDR2 reads YYNGEE. This CDR3 region has 14 residues. CDR3 in amino acids: CAGSRGHAQNTIYF. The CDR3 DNA reads TGTGCCGGCAGTAGGGGCCACGCTCAAAACACCATATATTTT.

This sequence joins TRBV11-2 and TRBJ2-5; D call uncertain. The CDR3 length is 15 residues. V lost 1 base and J lost 0, with 9 bases in between. Germline V CDR1 and CDR2: SGHAT, FQNNGV. The CDR3 nucleotides are TGTGCCAGCAGCTTAGCTATGCTGTACCAAGAGACCCAGTACTTC. Amino acids: CASSLAMLYQETQYF.

The V call is TRBV12-3 or TRBV12-4, the J call TRBJ1-2; 7 bases line up with TRBD1. The CDR3 extends over 15 amino acids. Trimming removed 6 bases from V and 3 bases from J; junction bases left unmatched: 10. CDR3 bases: TGTGCCAGCAGCCCTTCGGACAGGACCCACTATGGCTACACCTTC. Its protein product is CASSPSDRTHYGYTF.